The 32 T cell receptor beta chains below were found in one sample sequenced in a study of blood T cell repertoires in COVID-19. The table came from immunoSEQ multiplex PCR; TCRdb's copy has only in-frame clones and leaves some out. The sample has over 25,000 clones, around 89% seen once; the top ten hold more than 1.5%. The source material was peripheral blood. These receptors all stem from a woman aged 55-69 years with active COVID-19.

The CDR3 loop is CASSELRLGHTEAFF. Here the CDR3 DNA reads TGTGCCAGCAGTGAGCTTCGGTTGGGGCACACTGAAGCTTTCTTT. The V gene is TRBV2, the J gene TRBJ1-1; TRBD1 is a possible D gene (5 bases). The CDR3 is 15 amino acids. Germline loops: CDR1 SNHLY, CDR2 FYNNEI. The ends were cut back, 3 bases at V and 3 bases at J, with 14 bases in the middle. Drawing the rest from reference TRBV2 and TRBJ1-1, the complete variable domain is EPEVTQTPSHQVTQMGQEVILRCVPISNHLYFYWYRQILGQKVEFLVSFYNNEISEKSEIFDDQFSVERPDGSNFTLKIRSTKLEDSAMYFCASSELRLGHTEAFFGQGTRLTVV.

The genes are TRBV6-2 or TRBV6-3 and TRBJ2-3, with TRBD2 matching over 7 bases. Per the germline V gene, CDR1 is MNHEY and CDR2 is SVGEGT. The junction had 10 bases not matched to a gene; V was cut back by 7 bases and J by 3 bases. This CDR3 contains 15 residues. DNA of the CDR3: TGTGCCAGCAACCCCGGACTAGTGGGGACAGATACGCAGTATTTT. This gives the protein CASNPGLVGTDTQYF.

V and J are TRBV10-1 and TRBJ2-2; 11 bases line up with TRBD1. Germline CDR1 and CDR2: WNHNN and SYGVQD (reference sequence). Trimming took 4 bases from V and 6 from J; bases not matched to a gene: 1. The CDR3 consists of 14 residues. As DNA, the CDR3 is TGCGCCAGCAGTGCGGGACAGGGGGCCGGGGAGCTGTTTTTT. It specifies CASSAGQGAGELFF.

The V gene is TRBV5-1, the J gene TRBJ1-1; D is uncertain. CDR1 is SGHRS, CDR2 YFSETQ, per germline. The length of the CDR3 is 15 residues. V was shortened by 2 bases and J by 0 bases, with 11 bases between the two germline ends. The CDR3 DNA is TGCGCCAGCAGCTTCGGTCCGGGAGTGAACACTGAAGCTTTCTTT. Protein product: CASSFGPGVNTEAFF.

The V call is TRBV28, the J call TRBJ2-7; D is perhaps TRBD2 (6 bases). The CDR3 has 14 residues. Looked up from germline, CDR1 is MDHEN and CDR2 is SYDVKM. Trimming shortened V by 2 bases and J by 4 bases, and 12 bases separated the two germline ends. The CDR3 nucleotides are TGTGCCAGCAGTTTACCCGGGAGCCGTTACGAGCAGTACTTC. It encodes CASSLPGSRYEQYF.

CDR3 sequence (DNA): TGTGCCAGCCGCTATTTAAATTCACCCCTCCACTTT. This codes for CASRYLNSPLHF. V and J are TRBV28 and TRBJ1-6; D is unclear. Trimming left V 8 bases short and J 7 bases short, with 9 bases between. Germline values: CDR1 MDHEN, CDR2 SYDVKM. The CDR3 has 12 residues.

The rearrangement uses TRBV30 and TRBJ2-1; the match to TRBD2 covers 7 bases. This CDR3 comprises 16 residues. The ends lost 0 bases at V and 4 bases at J; junction bases unmatched: 9. The germline V gene has CDR1 GTSNPN and CDR2 SVGIG (reference sequence). The CDR3 region has the DNA TGTGCCTGGAGTGTATGGCGCGGGAGATTGTACAATGAGCAGTTCTTC. Protein product: CAWSVWRGRLYNEQFF.

This clone was seen more than once but under ten times. The J gene is TRBJ2-7, the V gene TRBV7-9; 9 bases line up with TRBD1. The germline V gene has CDR1 SEHNR and CDR2 FQNEAQ (reference sequence). This CDR3 has 16 amino acids. The V segment lost 1 base and the J segment 0 bases; nucleotides outside the gene matches: 4. The CDR3 loop is CASSLGGTGSSYEQYF. The CDR3 nucleotides read TGTGCCAGCAGCTTAGGCGGGACAGGGAGCTCCTACGAGCAGTACTTC. Drawing the rest from reference TRBV7-9 and TRBJ2-7, the complete variable domain is DTGVSQNPRHKITKRGQNVTFRCDPISEHNRLYWYRQTLGQGPEFLTYFQNEAQLEKSRLLSDRFSAERPKGSFSTLEIQRTEQGDSAMYLCASSLGGTGSSYEQYFGPGTRLTVT.

About this clone: Additional DNA sequences in this sample encode the identical CDR3. CDR3 region: CASSGGARRGVTYGYTF. CDR3 nucleotide sequence: TGTGCCAGCAGCGGAGGGGCTCGTCGGGGGGTTACCTATGGCTACACCTTC. The chain has TRBV7-9 and TRBJ1-2, with a weak D call TRBD1 (5 bases). Germline assignment: CDR1 SEHNR and CDR2 FQNEAQ (reference sequence). This CDR3 has 17 amino acids. Trimming cost V 5 bases and J 4 bases, with 23 bases left between them.

The rearrangement joins TRBV19 to TRBJ1-5; no clear D. This CDR3 comprises 13 residues. V lost 7 bases to trimming and J lost 2 bases, with 9 bases between them. Per germline, CDR1 LNHDA and CDR2 SQIVND (reference sequence). The CDR3 reads CASNLRGNQPQHF. The CDR3 DNA follows: TGTGCCAGTAATCTGAGGGGCAATCAGCCCCAGCATTTT.

This chain connects TRBV7-7 to TRBJ2-5, with 13 bases aligning to TRBD2. Germline-derived CDR1 and CDR2 are SSHAT and FNYEAQ (reference sequence). CDR3 size: 17 residues. Germline trimming cut 0 bases from V and 13 bases from J; bases unmatched to any gene: 14. The CDR3 DNA is TGTGCCAGCAGCTTAGCACTAGCGGGAGGGCCTTCGGTTGCGCGGTACTTC. Translation: CASSLALAGGPSVARYF. The full variable domain, in which reference TRBV7-7 and TRBJ2-5 provide the parts outside the CDR3, is GAGVSQSPRYKVTKRGQDVTLRCDPISSHATLYWYQQALGQGPEFLTYFNYEAQPDKSGLPSDRFSAERPEGSISTLTIQRTEQRDSAMYRCASSLALAGGPSVARYFGPGTRLLVL.

J is TRBJ1-6 and V is TRBV18; the match to TRBD1 covers 8 bases. V trimming: 4 bases; J trimming: 5 bases; junction bases outside the gene matches: 7. Germline assignment: CDR1 KGHSH and CDR2 LQKENI. The CDR3 covers 16 residues. CDR3 bases: TGTGCCAGCTCACTCGCGACAGGGGAGCATAATTCACCCCTCCACTTT. This gives the protein CASSLATGEHNSPLHF. Full variable domain (rest looked up from reference TRBV18 and TRBJ1-6): NAGVMQNPRHLVRRRGQEARLRCSPMKGHSHVYWYRQLPEEGLKFMVYLQKENIIDESGMPKERFSAEFPKEGPSILRIQQVVRGDSAAYFCASSLATGEHNSPLHFGNGTRLTVT.

The chain couples TRBV6-6 to TRBJ2-5, with 9 bases identical to TRBD1. V trimming: 5 bases; J trimming: 1 base; junction bases outside the gene matches: 8. Germline-derived CDR1 and CDR2 are MNHNY and SVGAGI (reference sequence). The CDR3 sequence is 16 residues long. In DNA, the CDR3 is TGTGCCAGCAGTCCCACACAGGGGGCTCGCCAAGAGACCCAGTACTTC. Amino acid sequence: CASSPTQGARQETQYF.

The chain is built from TRBV7-9 and TRBJ1-4, with a possible D match to TRBD1 (6 bases). The CDR3 loop spans 15 amino acids. CDR1 and CDR2 from the germline V gene are SEHNR and FQNEAQ (reference sequence). Trimming took 5 bases from V and 3 from J, leaving 13 bases between them. In DNA form, the CDR3 reads TGTGCCAGCAGCGCCCAGACAGGACCTAATGAAAAACTGTTTTTT. Its protein product is CASSAQTGPNEKLFF.

In its sample, this clone was seen once. The junction does not match germline at one end; this may be a read error. Other DNA variants within this sample encode the same CDR3. V gene TRBV7-6 combines with J gene TRBJ2-7; 12 positions agree with TRBD1. CDR1 SGHVS and CDR2 FNYEAQ come from the germline V gene. The CDR3 runs to 15 residues. The CDR3 DNA reads TGCGCCAGCAGCCTCGGGACAGGGGGCATCTACGAGCAGTACTTC. Translating gives CASSLGTGGIYEQYF.

The chain recombines TRBV29-1 with TRBJ2-2; 7 bases fit TRBD1. The CDR3 contains 14 residues. V was clipped by 6 bases and J by 6 bases; unmatched bases: 10. Germline CDR1 and CDR2: SQVTM and ANQGSEA. The CDR3 nucleotides read TGCAGCGTCCTCATTACAGGGGTCCCCGGGGAGCTGTTTTTT. It codes for CSVLITGVPGELFF.

The rearrangement uses TRBV11-2 and TRBJ2-7, with D unclear. In germline, CDR1 is SGHAT, CDR2 FQNNGV. The CDR3 extends over 11 amino acids. V was cut by 5 bases and J by 4 bases, with 6 bases left in between. CDR3: CASSPLYEQYF. The CDR3 nucleotides are TGTGCCAGCAGCCCCTTGTACGAGCAGTACTTC.

The genes are TRBV27 and TRBJ2-2, with D possibly TRBD1 on 6 matching bases. CDR1 is MNHEY and CDR2 is SMNVEV in the germline V gene (reference sequence). With 4 bases removed from V and 4 bases from J, the gap between germline ends came to 13 bases. The CDR3 runs to 15 residues. The CDR3 protein is CASSSRGSFTGELFF. CDR3 nucleotide sequence: TGTGCCAGCAGTTCAAGGGGGAGTTTCACCGGGGAGCTGTTTTTT.

The V gene is TRBV11-3, the J gene TRBJ2-1; D may be TRBD2 (5 bases). The CDR3 is 20 residues long. From germline, CDR1 is SGHNT and CDR2 YENEEA. V was cut by 5 bases and J by 0 bases, with 26 bases left in between. CDR3 amino acids: CASSEGGDSIVVSSYNEQFF. CDR3 bases: TGTGCCAGCAGCGAGGGTGGCGATTCCATCGTCGTGAGCTCCTACAATGAGCAGTTCTTC.

The chain joins TRBV5-5 to TRBJ1-3, with D possibly being TRBD1 (5 bases). The CDR3 extends over 19 amino acids. Per the germline V gene, CDR1 is SGHKS and CDR2 is YYEKEE (reference sequence). V shed 1 base and J shed 0 bases, with 20 bases lying between them. The CDR3 region is CASSLRPRQQIHSGNTIYF. The DNA for the CDR3 is TGTGCCAGCAGCTTGAGGCCGCGACAGCAAATACACTCTGGAAACACCATATATTTT.

This rearrangement joins TRBV19 to TRBJ2-5, with 8 bases matching TRBD1. V lost 4 bases to trimming and J lost 5 bases; unmatched junction nucleotides: 12. CDR3 length equals 16 residues. Germline V gene lookup returns CDR1 LNHDA and CDR2 SQIVND (reference sequence). CDR3 region: CASSKARGLQRETQYF. The CDR3 DNA follows: TGTGCCAGTAGTAAGGCCAGGGGGCTCCAGCGGGAGACCCAGTACTTC.

V gene TRBV5-1 combines with J gene TRBJ2-3; 7 nucleotides line up with TRBD1. From germline, CDR1 is SGHRS and CDR2 YFSETQ. CDR3 length: 16 residues. Trimming at V came to 4 bases and at J to 4 bases, leaving 12 bases not matched to a gene. The CDR3 region is CASSRTQGSGADTQYF. CDR3 nucleotide sequence: TGCGCCAGCAGCCGGACACAGGGGTCTGGAGCAGATACGCAGTATTTT. Based on the CDR3 plus reference TRBV5-1 and TRBJ2-3, the full variable domain is KAGVTQTPRYLIKTRGQQVTLSCSPISGHRSVSWYQQTPGQGLQFLFEYFSETQRNKGNFPGRFSGRQFSNSRSEMNVSTLELGDSALYLCASSRTQGSGADTQYFGPGTRLTVL.

The chain combines TRBV9 with TRBJ2-5; possible D gene TRBD1, 6 bases. Trimming removed 3 bases from V and 5 bases from J, with 17 bases in between. This CDR3 has 15 amino acids. CDR1 SGDLS and CDR2 YYNGEE come from the germline V gene. CDR3 sequence: CASSEVSGTWETQYF. In DNA, the CDR3 is TGTGCCAGCAGCGAGGTTTCGGGGACATGGGAGACCCAGTACTTC. Using reference TRBV9 and TRBJ2-5 for the parts outside the CDR3, the full variable domain is DSGVTQTPKHLITATGQRVTLRCSPRSGDLSVYWYQQSLDQGLQFLIQYYNGEERAKGNILERFSAQQFPDLHSELNLSSLELGDSALYFCASSEVSGTWETQYFGPGTRLLVL.

The rearrangement joins TRBV9 to TRBJ2-7, with D perhaps TRBD2 (5 bases). The CDR3 covers 14 residues. Germline loops: CDR1 SGDLS, CDR2 YYNGEE. V shed 4 bases and J shed 7 bases, with 18 bases lying between them. The CDR3 protein is CASSLRWETREQYF. CDR3 nucleotide sequence: TGTGCCAGCAGCCTTAGGTGGGAGACTCGGGAGCAGTACTTC. The whole variable domain, filled in from reference TRBV9 and TRBJ2-7, reads DSGVTQTPKHLITATGQRVTLRCSPRSGDLSVYWYQQSLDQGLQFLIQYYNGEERAKGNILERFSAQQFPDLHSELNLSSLELGDSALYFCASSLRWETREQYFGPGTRLTVT.

The V and J genes are TRBV9 and TRBJ2-7; perhaps TRBD2 as D (6 bases). Germline V lookup: CDR1 SGDLS, CDR2 YYNGEE. The CDR3 is made up of 14 amino acids. V was pared by 3 bases and J by 1 base, with 11 bases between. CDR3 in DNA: TGTGCCAGCAGCGCCGGGACTCTTTCCTACGAGCAGTACTTC. Protein sequence: CASSAGTLSYEQYF.

This chain uses TRBV6-5 with TRBJ2-3, with 8 nucleotides matching TRBD2. Germline CDR1 MNHEY, CDR2 SVGAGI. The CDR3 is made up of 15 amino acids. Trimming took 1 base from V and 3 from J; bases not matched to a gene: 3. CDR3 region: CASSYLAGRTDTQYF. The CDR3 DNA is TGTGCCAGCAGTTACTTAGCGGGAAGGACAGATACGCAGTATTTT.

CDR3 DNA: TGTGCCAGCAGCACAGGGTCCGAATTGGACTATGGCTACACCTTC. Protein: CASSTGSELDYGYTF. The chain recombines TRBV3-1 (or the pseudogene TRBV3-2) with TRBJ1-2, with a tentative D call TRBD1 (6 bases). Trimming removed 5 bases at V and 3 bases at J, with 16 bases between. Germline lookup yields CDR1 LGHDT and CDR2 YNNKEL (reference sequence). CDR3 length equals 15 residues.

The chain recombines TRBV28 with TRBJ1-2; 8 bases match TRBD1. The CDR3 is 15 amino acids. Losses at the gene ends were 9 bases for V and 8 bases for J; bases not matched to a gene: 17. CDR1 is MDHEN and CDR2 is SYDVKM in the germline V gene. The CDR3 sequence is CASLAVGTGLGGYTF. CDR3 nucleotides: TGTGCCAGTCTCGCGGTAGGGACAGGACTGGGCGGCTACACCTTC.

This rearrangement joins TRBV4-1 to TRBJ2-1; D remains unclear. The CDR3 is made up of 16 amino acids. Germline-derived CDR1 and CDR2 are MGHRA and YSYEKL. Trimming took 0 bases from V and 3 from J, leaving 12 bases between them. CDR3 sequence reads: CASSQESPTLYNEQFF. The CDR3 DNA sequence: TGCGCCAGCAGCCAAGAAAGTCCTACCCTCTACAATGAGCAGTTCTTC.

Concerning this clone: In the same sample, other DNA sequences code for this CDR3. The V call is TRBV12-3 or TRBV12-4, the J call TRBJ1-1, with a possible D match to TRBD1 (6 bases). The CDR3 is 13 amino acids. V lost 1 base and J lost 4, with 7 bases in between. The CDR3 bases are TGTGCCAGCAGTTTAGGAGGGGGCACTGAAGCTTTCTTT. The encoded protein is CASSLGGGTEAFF.

The genes are TRBV24-1 and TRBJ2-2; D gene uncertain. Trimming removed 2 bases from V and 8 bases from J, with 8 bases in between. CDR1 is KGHDR, CDR2 SFDVKD, per germline. The CDR3 is 13 residues long. The DNA for the CDR3 is TGTGCCACCAGTGATTGGGCTAAGGGGGAGCTGTTTTTT. This translates into CATSDWAKGELFF.

The chain carries TRBV7-9 and TRBJ2-2; the match to TRBD2 covers 7 bases. The CDR3 consists of 17 residues. From germline, CDR1 is SEHNR and CDR2 FQNEAQ (reference sequence). The V segment lost 3 bases and the J segment 5 bases; nucleotides outside the gene matches: 12. CDR3 residues: CASSFPLGGSFTGELFF. CDR3 nucleotide sequence: TGTGCCAGCAGCTTCCCCCTGGGCGGGAGCTTTACCGGGGAGCTGTTTTTT.